The 31 T cell receptor beta chains below come from one sample, sequenced in a study of blood T cell repertoires in COVID-19 (dated by TCRdb to the early 2020s). To prepare the library, the immunoSEQ multiplex PCR assay was applied. In TCRdb, the immuneACCESS table is reduced to in-frame sequences with V and J assigned. These tables do not hold every clone; where another copy was compared, an unresolved V gene accounts for under half, and the others remain unexplained. The sample table contains 200,000 to 300,000 clones; only one count was recorded for around 86% of them. Of the sample, roughly 1.6% is held by the ten largest clones. The sample taken for sequencing was peripheral blood. The receptors were gathered from a woman aged 40 to 50 who had recovered from COVID-19.

The V gene is TRBV6-5, the J gene TRBJ2-7; 8 bases map to TRBD1. J gave up 3 bases and V 2 bases, and 6 bases lay outside the gene matches. The CDR3 is made up of 15 amino acids. The germline V gene encodes CDR1 MNHEY and CDR2 SVGAGI. The CDR3 DNA reads TGTGCCAGCAGTTACCGGACAGGGATAAGCTACGAGCAGTACTTC. Translation: CASSYRTGISYEQYF.

This chain uses TRBV6-5 with TRBJ1-1; D perhaps matches TRBD1 (6 bases). CDR1 and CDR2 (germline): MNHEY, SVGAGI. The CDR3 has 15 residues. With 6 bases removed from V and 0 bases from J, the gap between germline ends came to 14 bases. CDR3 in amino acids: CASSRWGQLNTEAFF. In nucleotides, the CDR3 is TGTGCCAGCAGCCGGTGGGGGCAACTGAACACTGAAGCTTTCTTT.

The CDR3 protein is CASSLERGKLFF. The CDR3 coding sequence is TGCGCCAGCAGCTTGGAACGGGGGAAACTGTTTTTT. The chain uses TRBV5-1 and TRBJ1-4, with D maybe TRBD1 (5 bases). The V end lost 0 bases, the J end lost 11 bases, and 8 bases lay between the germline ends. Germline V gives CDR1 SGHRS, CDR2 YFSETQ. The CDR3 runs to 12 residues.

The chain uses TRBV30 and TRBJ2-7; D is perhaps TRBD2 (7 bases). Trimming took off 3 bases at V and 2 bases at J, with 17 bases between the two ends. This CDR3 has 15 residues. Germline V gene lookup returns CDR1 GTSNPN and CDR2 SVGIG (reference sequence). In DNA form, the CDR3 reads TGTGCCTGGAGGGGGGGGGCTAGCGGTACCTACGAGCAGTACTTC. This codes for CAWRGGASGTYEQYF.

The chain is built from TRBV15 and TRBJ1-2, with TRBD1 as a possible D gene (5 bases). V was pared by 0 bases and J by 5 bases, with 10 bases between. The CDR3 contains 14 residues. Germline CDR1 reads LNHNV; CDR2 reads YYDKDF (reference sequence). Here the CDR3 DNA reads TGTGCCACCAGCAGAGAAACGACAGTTTATGGCTACACCTTC. It specifies CATSRETTVYGYTF. The whole variable domain, remainder taken from reference TRBV15 and TRBJ1-2, is DAMVIQNPRYQVTQFGKPVTLSCSQTLNHNVMYWYQQKSSQAPKLLFHYYDKDFNNEADTPDNFQSRRPNTSFCFLDIRSPGLGDTAMYLCATSRETTVYGYTFGSGTRLTVV.

The J gene is TRBJ1-5, the V gene TRBV23-1; D ambiguous. TRBV23-1 is an ORF for which the function is uncertain. The CDR3 covers 10 residues. The V end was cut by 4 bases, the J end by 11 bases, with 6 bases between. The CDR3 nucleotides are TGCGCCAGCAGTCTGGAGTCCCAGCATTTT. Encoded protein: CASSLESQHF.

The chain links TRBV4-1 to TRBJ2-7; 11 positions match TRBD2. With 4 bases clipped from V and 3 bases from J, the junction kept 5 bases outside the gene matches. The CDR3 extends over 15 amino acids. CDR1 and CDR2 (germline): MGHRA, YSYEKL. The DNA for the CDR3 is TGCGCCAGCAGCCTGTCCGGGACTAGCGGCTACGAGCAGTACTTC. Its protein product is CASSLSGTSGYEQYF.

This sequence joins TRBV6-5 and TRBJ2-3; 10 bases are shared with TRBD2. Losses at the gene ends were 5 bases for V and 2 bases for J; bases not matched to a gene: 4. The CDR3 spans 15 residues. CDR1 is MNHEY and CDR2 is SVGAGI in the germline V gene. CDR3 nucleotide sequence: TGTGCCAGCAGTCCGACTAGCGGGTACACAGATACGCAGTATTTT. It specifies CASSPTSGYTDTQYF.

In DNA, the CDR3 is TGTGCCAGCAGCTGGAGACTAGCGGGGGAGCTCACAGATACGCAGTATTTT. Protein: CASSWRLAGELTDTQYF. The chain carries TRBV7-9 and TRBJ2-3; 12 bases align to TRBD2. This CDR3 is built from 17 residues. The J segment lost 2 bases and the V segment lost 4 bases, leaving 7 bases of the junction unmatched. The V gene's germline CDR1 is SEHNR and CDR2 FQNEAQ (reference sequence).

The V call is TRBV4-2, the J call TRBJ2-5, with 9 bases matching TRBD2. The V gene's germline CDR1 is LGHNA and CDR2 YNFKEQ. V shed 0 bases, J shed 4 bases, and the junction held 12 bases outside the gene matches. The CDR3 runs 18 residues. The CDR3 spells CASSQEGLAGNFGETQYF. The CDR3 bases are TGTGCCAGCAGCCAAGAGGGTCTAGCGGGGAATTTCGGAGAGACCCAGTACTTC.

This chain connects TRBV7-9 to TRBJ1-3; D is ambiguous. The germline gives CDR1 SEHNR, CDR2 FQNEAQ (reference sequence). V lost 6 bases to trimming and J lost 2 bases, with 5 bases between them. The CDR3 has 12 amino acids. CDR3: CASSLAGNTIYF. The CDR3 nucleotides read TGTGCCAGCAGTCTAGCTGGAAACACCATATATTTT. The entire variable domain, with the rest obtained from reference TRBV7-9 and TRBJ1-3, is as follows: DTGVSQNPRHKITKRGQNVTFRCDPISEHNRLYWYRQTLGQGPEFLTYFQNEAQLEKSRLLSDRFSAERPKGSFSTLEIQRTEQGDSAMYLCASSLAGNTIYFGEGSWLTVV.

The V and J genes are TRBV4-3 and TRBJ1-1; the D gene is possibly TRBD1 (6 bases). The ends were cut back, 4 bases at V and 1 base at J, with 7 bases in the middle. CDR1 LGHNA and CDR2 YSLEER come from the germline V gene. The CDR3 spans 13 residues. Here the CDR3 DNA reads TGCGCCAGCAGCCCGACAGGGAACACTGAAGCTTTCTTT. Translated: CASSPTGNTEAFF.

The chain uses TRBV7-2 and TRBJ1-1, with D uncertain. Trimming shortened V by 5 bases and J by 1 base, and 11 bases separated the two germline ends. Germline V gene sequence: CDR1 SGHTA, CDR2 FQGNSA. CDR3 size: 14 residues. The CDR3 nucleotides are TGTGCCAGCAGCCCTAGCCTGGCGAACACTGAAGCTTTCTTT. Residues: CASSPSLANTEAFF.

The chain recombines TRBV2 with TRBJ2-5; 9 nucleotides align to TRBD1. J gave up 1 base and V 6 bases, and 3 bases lay outside the gene matches. The CDR3 covers 14 residues. Germline loops: CDR1 SNHLY, CDR2 FYNNEI. The CDR3: CASSLQGAQETQYF. CDR3 in DNA: TGTGCCAGCAGCCTACAGGGGGCCCAAGAGACCCAGTACTTC.

J is TRBJ1-4 and V is TRBV10-3; 8 bases line up with TRBD1. The ends lost 5 bases at V and 7 bases at J; junction bases unmatched: 6. Looked up from germline, CDR1 is ENHRY and CDR2 is SYGVKD. CDR3 length equals 14 residues. For the CDR3, the DNA is TGTGCCATCAGTCGACAGGGGACGGGTGAAAAACTGTTTTTT. Translating it yields CAISRQGTGEKLFF.

This clone was recorded a few times. This rearrangement joins TRBV7-6 to TRBJ2-3; TRBD1 matches 7 bases. The CDR3 has 19 amino acids. V trimming: 1 base; J trimming: 0 bases; junction bases outside the gene matches: 13. From germline, CDR1 is SGHVS and CDR2 FNYEAQ. CDR3 bases: TGTGCCAGCAGCTTAGGTCTAATCTACAGACAGGGAAGCACAGATACGCAGTATTTT. Its translation: CASSLGLIYRQGSTDTQYF.

The V gene is TRBV6-5, the J gene TRBJ1-2, with 10 bases that match TRBD1. This CDR3 contains 11 residues. In germline, CDR1 is MNHEY, CDR2 SVGAGI. With 8 bases clipped from V and 7 bases from J, the junction kept 1 base outside the gene matches. Here the CDR3 DNA reads TGTGCCAGCCGGACAGGGGGTGGCTACACCTTC. This translates into CASRTGGGYTF.

The chain joins TRBV2 to TRBJ2-1, with D uncertain. The CDR3 consists of 15 residues. Trimming cost V 4 bases and J 0 bases, with 10 bases left between them. Germline V CDR1 and CDR2: SNHLY, FYNNEI. CDR3 amino acids: CASSAKADSYNEQFF. DNA of the CDR3: TGTGCCAGCAGTGCCAAAGCCGACTCCTACAATGAGCAGTTCTTC.

The chain joins TRBV12-3 or TRBV12-4 to TRBJ1-2; D is possibly TRBD1 (6 bases). V was clipped by 5 bases and J by 4 bases, with 11 bases between them. The CDR3 runs 13 residues. The CDR3 protein is CASSPDRIYGYTF. CDR3 coding DNA: TGTGCCAGCAGTCCAGACAGGATCTATGGCTACACCTTC.

The V gene is TRBV19, the J gene TRBJ1-4; D call uncertain. The CDR3 spans 12 residues. Germline assignment: CDR1 LNHDA and CDR2 SQIVND (reference sequence). The V and J ends lost 8 bases and 8 bases respectively, with 12 bases between them. CDR3 sequence reads: CASSHPGEKLFF. In DNA form, the CDR3 reads TGTGCCAGTTCACACCCCGGGGAAAAACTGTTTTTT.

The rearrangement joins TRBV11-3 to TRBJ1-4, with a tentative D call TRBD1 (5 bases). Trimming shortened V by 1 base and J by 7 bases, and 19 bases separated the two germline ends. Germline V lookup: CDR1 SGHNT, CDR2 YENEEA. The CDR3 length is 17 residues. The CDR3 is CASSLGIWGDKAEKLFF. CDR3 sequence (DNA): TGTGCCAGCAGCTTAGGTATTTGGGGGGATAAGGCTGAAAAACTGTTTTTT.

The chain recombines TRBV29-1 with TRBJ1-2; TRBD1 agrees at 8 bases. The V gene end was trimmed by 5 bases and the J gene end by 3 bases; junction bases not matched to a gene: 11. Germline V gene sequence: CDR1 SQVTM, CDR2 ANQGSEA. The CDR3 has 15 residues. The CDR3 nucleotides are TGCAGCGTTCGGACAGGGCGCGCCACGGACTATGGCTACACCTTC. Amino acids: CSVRTGRATDYGYTF. The complete variable domain, with remaining parts taken from reference TRBV29-1 and TRBJ1-2, reads SAVISQKPSRDICQRGTSLTIQCQVDSQVTMMFWYRQQPGQSLTLIATANQGSEATYESGFVIDKFPISRPNLTFSTLTVSNMSPEDSSIYLCSVRTGRATDYGYTFGSGTRLTVV.

The gene calls are TRBV19 and TRBJ2-7; TRBD2 is a possible D gene (5 bases). V was clipped by 3 bases and J by 4 bases, with 7 bases between them. Germline V gene data show CDR1 as LNHDA and CDR2 as SQIVND (reference sequence). The CDR3 is 12 amino acids. CDR3 bases: TGTGCCAGTAGTATGGGCGGGTACGAGCAGTACTTC. Its protein is CASSMGGYEQYF. The complete variable domain, with remaining parts taken from reference TRBV19 and TRBJ2-7, reads DGGITQSPKYLFRKEGQNVTLSCEQNLNHDAMYWYRQDPGQGLRLIYYSQIVNDFQKGDIAEGYSVSREKKESFPLTVTSAQKNPTAFYLCASSMGGYEQYFGPGTRLTVT.

The chain uses TRBV5-6 and TRBJ1-1; D remains ambiguous. The germline CDR1 and CDR2 sequences are SGHDT and YYEEEE. Trimming stripped 4 bases from V and 0 bases from J, with 10 bases between. This CDR3 contains 14 residues. CDR3 nucleotide sequence: TGTGCCAGCAGCAGGGCGGGGTTGAACACTGAAGCTTTCTTT. Its protein product is CASSRAGLNTEAFF. The full variable domain, with the rest looked up from reference TRBV5-6 and TRBJ1-1, is DAGVTQSPTHLIKTRGQQVTLRCSPKSGHDTVSWYQQALGQGPQFIFQYYEEEERQRGNFPDRFSGHQFPNYSSELNVNALLLGDSALYLCASSRAGLNTEAFFGQGTRLTVV.

This clone has a handful of counts. The chain employs TRBV18 and TRBJ2-3, with D possibly matching TRBD2 (6 bases). The V end lost 2 bases, the J end lost 3 bases, and 12 bases lay between the germline ends. Germline CDR1 reads KGHSH; CDR2 reads LQKENI. This CDR3 region has 15 residues. CDR3 coding DNA: TGTGCCAGCTCACCATCGACCCGGGAGACAGATACGCAGTATTTT. It is translated as CASSPSTRETDTQYF.

The chain joins TRBV7-9 to TRBJ2-2; 8 bases agree with TRBD1. CDR1 SEHNR and CDR2 FQNEAQ come from the germline V gene (reference sequence). The trim removed 0 bases at V and 9 bases at J, leaving 3 bases unmatched. The CDR3 length is 14 residues. Written as DNA, the CDR3 is TGTGCCAGCAGCTTAGCCCCAGGGGGCCGGGAGCTGTTTTTT. Its translation is CASSLAPGGRELFF.

The genes are TRBV9 and TRBJ1-6, with 8 nucleotides matching TRBD1. The germline CDR1 and CDR2 sequences are SGDLS and YYNGEE. V shed 3 bases and J 2 bases; nucleotides not matched to a gene: 7. This CDR3 has 17 amino acids. The CDR3 here is CASSAGQGRTYNSPLHF. The CDR3 DNA follows: TGTGCCAGCAGCGCCGGACAGGGACGAACCTATAATTCACCCCTCCACTTT.

The rearrangement joins TRBV3-1 (or the pseudogene TRBV3-2) to TRBJ2-2, with 7 bases matching TRBD2. The CDR3 is 15 residues long. Trimming removed 3 bases from V and 3 bases from J; junction bases left unmatched: 4. Germline values: CDR1 LGHDT, CDR2 YNNKEL (reference sequence). This CDR3 is CASSQGGDYTGELFF. The CDR3 nucleotides are TGTGCCAGCAGCCAGGGAGGGGACTACACCGGGGAGCTGTTTTTT.

The chain is built from TRBV14 and TRBJ1-1; the match to TRBD1 covers 7 bases. The V and J ends lost 3 bases and 4 bases, in that order; junction bases with no gene match: 8. The CDR3 is made up of 15 amino acids. CDR1 SGHDN and CDR2 FVKESK come from the germline V gene. Here the CDR3 reads CASSHLDRPSTEAFF. Written as DNA, the CDR3 is TGTGCCAGCAGCCACCTGGACAGGCCAAGCACTGAAGCTTTCTTT.

The CDR3, as DNA: TGTGCCTGGAACAGGGGGCTAATTTCTGGAAACACCATATATTTT. Protein product: CAWNRGLISGNTIYF. The chain carries TRBV30 and TRBJ1-3; 9 positions match TRBD1. The trim removed 4 bases at V and 1 base at J, leaving 5 bases unmatched. The CDR3 sequence is 15 residues long. Germline V CDR1 and CDR2: GTSNPN, SVGIG (reference sequence).

This clone was counted only a few times. The rearrangement links TRBV9 to TRBJ2-4, with 7 nucleotides matching TRBD1. The J segment lost 2 bases and the V segment lost 4 bases, leaving 9 bases of the junction unmatched. The V gene's germline CDR1 is SGDLS and CDR2 YYNGEE. The CDR3 runs 16 residues. The CDR3 reads CASSSGQGVTKNIQYF. CDR3 DNA sequence: TGTGCCAGCAGCTCGGGGCAGGGGGTAACCAAAAACATTCAGTACTTC.